This passage covers 15 T cell receptor beta chains from one sample sequenced in a study of shared T cell receptors in the human thymus. Some clones are missing from TCRdb's copy, which holds only in-frame ones; the method was immunoSEQ multiplex PCR. The sample consists of roughly 660,000 clones, around 89% of them appearing once. In addition, the sample was reused for a study of human thymus T cells.

Material for sequencing was thymocytes. The receptors originated from a boy under two years old with a congenital heart defect.

CDR3 region: CASSTTGATDTQYF. The CDR3 DNA reads as TGTGCCAGCAGCACGACAGGGGCCACAGATACGCAGTATTTT. The chain has TRBV5-4 and TRBJ2-3; 8 bases line up with TRBD1. The trim removed 4 bases at V and 2 bases at J, leaving 3 bases unmatched. Germline V lookup: CDR1 SGHNT, CDR2 YYREEE (reference sequence). CDR3 length equals 14 residues.

The chain couples TRBV2 to TRBJ2-3; TRBD2 agrees at 10 bases. V shed 10 bases, J shed 0 bases, and the junction held 10 bases outside the gene matches. Germline assignment: CDR1 SNHLY and CDR2 FYNNEI. This CDR3 region has 16 residues. The CDR3 loop reads CAMGLARLVSTDTQYF. CDR3 nucleotide sequence: TGTGCCATGGGACTAGCGAGACTAGTTAGCACAGATACGCAGTATTTT.

V gene TRBV4-3 combines with J gene TRBJ1-4, with D perhaps matching TRBD1 (6 bases). V was trimmed by 0 bases and J by 0 bases, leaving 17 bases between them. The CDR3 is 19 amino acids. In germline, CDR1 is LGHNA, CDR2 YSLEER. The CDR3 region has the DNA TGCGCCAGCAGCCAAGATTGGGGCAGGGGACCCACAACTAATGAAAAACTGTTTTTT. Protein sequence: CASSQDWGRGPTTNEKLFF.

This chain links TRBV12-5 with TRBJ1-5; D perhaps matches TRBD1 (6 bases). V lost 3 bases to trimming and J lost 3 bases, with 12 bases between them. Germline CDR1 is LGHNT and CDR2 is FRNRAP. This CDR3 has 15 amino acids. CDR3 nucleotide sequence: TGTGCTAGTGGTTTTCATGACAGGTTCAATCAGCCCCAGCATTTT. It is translated as CASGFHDRFNQPQHF.

This chain uses TRBV5-6 with TRBJ1-1; 8 nucleotides agree with TRBD1. The CDR3 extends over 16 amino acids. V gave up 3 bases and J gave up 1 base; unmatched junction bases: 8. Germline-derived CDR1 and CDR2 are SGHDT and YYEEEE. The CDR3 DNA sequence: TGTGCCAGCAGCTCACCATCGGACAGGGAGAACACTGAAGCTTTCTTT. Translated, it gives CASSSPSDRENTEAFF. The full variable domain, with the rest looked up from reference TRBV5-6 and TRBJ1-1, is DAGVTQSPTHLIKTRGQQVTLRCSPKSGHDTVSWYQQALGQGPQFIFQYYEEEERQRGNFPDRFSGHQFPNYSSELNVNALLLGDSALYLCASSSPSDRENTEAFFGQGTRLTVV.

The genes are TRBV5-4 and TRBJ1-1, with 7 bases that match TRBD1. Germline CDR1 reads SGHNT; CDR2 reads YYREEE (reference sequence). The CDR3 spans 15 residues. V dropped 2 bases and J dropped 1; count of bases not matched to a gene: 5. The CDR3 loop reads CASSFMTGRNTEAFF. CDR3 nucleotide sequence: TGTGCCAGCAGCTTCATGACAGGGAGGAACACTGAAGCTTTCTTT.

This clone was found a few times. This chain joins TRBV5-1 and TRBJ2-2; 16 bases map to TRBD2. V lost 4 bases and J lost 6; bases outside the gene matches: 9. The CDR3 has 18 residues. Germline lookup yields CDR1 SGHRS and CDR2 YFSETQ. The CDR3 coding sequence is TGCGCCAGCAGCGGCCTCCCGGGACTAGCGGGAGGGTCCGGGGAGCTGTTTTTT. Amino acids: CASSGLPGLAGGSGELFF.

V and J are TRBV7-2 and TRBJ2-1; tentatively, D is TRBD2 (7 bases). This CDR3 contains 15 residues. V dropped 1 base and J dropped 15 bases, with 22 bases sitting between them. Germline V gene lookup returns CDR1 SGHTA and CDR2 FQGNSA. CDR3 sequence reads: CASSLEGGTPLNPFF. The CDR3 DNA sequence: TGTGCCAGCAGCTTAGAGGGGGGGACTCCCCTCAATCCGTTCTTC.

For the CDR3, the DNA is TGTGCCAGCAGCTCGGACAGGGGGGACGAGCAGTACTTC. Encoded protein: CASSSDRGDEQYF. V and J are TRBV7-2 and TRBJ2-7; 10 nucleotides align to TRBD1. Germline CDR1 is SGHTA and CDR2 is FQGNSA. The CDR3 sequence is 13 residues long. J was trimmed by 5 bases and V by 4 bases; bases with no gene match: 2.

The chain couples TRBV27 to TRBJ2-2, with 8 bases identical to TRBD1. V was pared by 5 bases and J by 5 bases, with 7 bases of the junction left unmatched. The germline CDR1 and CDR2 sequences are MNHEY and SMNVEV (reference sequence). This CDR3 contains 15 residues. Here the CDR3 reads CASSPRTGPTGELFF. As DNA, the CDR3 is TGTGCCAGCAGTCCCCGGACAGGGCCAACCGGGGAGCTGTTTTTT.

This clone appeared once. This chain uses TRBV7-2 with TRBJ2-7; TRBD1 agrees at 7 bases. The J segment lost 6 bases and the V segment lost 3 bases, leaving 5 bases of the junction unmatched. The germline V gene has CDR1 SGHTA and CDR2 FQGNSA. The CDR3 is 13 residues long. The CDR3 DNA is TGTGCCAGCAGCTTCAAGGGGGCGGGCGAGCAGTACTTC. Its protein is CASSFKGAGEQYF.

J is TRBJ2-7 and V is TRBV6-5; D gene unclear. Germline lookup yields CDR1 MNHEY and CDR2 SVGAGI. V dropped 6 bases and J dropped 8 bases, with 20 bases sitting between them. The CDR3 runs 14 residues. In DNA form, the CDR3 reads TGTGCCAGCAGCCTACAACCGACAAGAAAAAAGCAGTACTTC. Its translation: CASSLQPTRKKQYF.

The chain employs TRBV5-1 and TRBJ2-5; tentative D call: TRBD1 (5 bases). Germline loops: CDR1 SGHRS, CDR2 YFSETQ. The CDR3 has 15 amino acids. Trimming cost V 1 base and J 2 bases, with 12 bases left between them. CDR3 region: CASSLFRAPQETQYF. The CDR3 nucleotides read TGCGCCAGCAGCTTGTTCAGGGCGCCGCAAGAGACCCAGTACTTC.

V is TRBV5-4 and J is TRBJ2-2, with TRBD1 identical over 7 bases. Germline CDR1 SGHNT, CDR2 YYREEE (reference sequence). V shed 3 bases and J 5 bases; nucleotides not matched to a gene: 10. CDR3 length equals 16 residues. The CDR3 nucleotides read TGTGCCAGCAGCTGGGGGTGGGACAGAGGGACCGGGGAGCTGTTTTTT. Protein: CASSWGWDRGTGELFF.

The chain is built from TRBV30 and TRBJ2-1; the D gene is possibly TRBD2 (5 bases). The germline V and J ends were trimmed by 0 bases and 8 bases, with 11 bases remaining between them. The germline V gene has CDR1 GTSNPN and CDR2 SVGIG (reference sequence). The CDR3 sequence is 13 residues long. The CDR3 nucleotides are TGTGCCTGGAGTGTACTAGGGTGGGATGAGCAGTTCTTC. Amino acid sequence: CAWSVLGWDEQFF.